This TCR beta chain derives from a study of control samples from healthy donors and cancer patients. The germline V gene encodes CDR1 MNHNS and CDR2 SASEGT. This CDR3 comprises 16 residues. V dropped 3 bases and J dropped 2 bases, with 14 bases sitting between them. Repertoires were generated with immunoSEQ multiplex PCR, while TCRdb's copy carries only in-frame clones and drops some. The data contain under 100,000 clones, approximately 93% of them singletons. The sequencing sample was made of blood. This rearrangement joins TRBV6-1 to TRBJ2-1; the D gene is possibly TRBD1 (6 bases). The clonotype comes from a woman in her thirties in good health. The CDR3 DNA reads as TGTGCCAGCAGTGAGGTTTGGACAGCGACCTACAATGAGCAGTTCTTC. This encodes CASSEVWTATYNEQFF.